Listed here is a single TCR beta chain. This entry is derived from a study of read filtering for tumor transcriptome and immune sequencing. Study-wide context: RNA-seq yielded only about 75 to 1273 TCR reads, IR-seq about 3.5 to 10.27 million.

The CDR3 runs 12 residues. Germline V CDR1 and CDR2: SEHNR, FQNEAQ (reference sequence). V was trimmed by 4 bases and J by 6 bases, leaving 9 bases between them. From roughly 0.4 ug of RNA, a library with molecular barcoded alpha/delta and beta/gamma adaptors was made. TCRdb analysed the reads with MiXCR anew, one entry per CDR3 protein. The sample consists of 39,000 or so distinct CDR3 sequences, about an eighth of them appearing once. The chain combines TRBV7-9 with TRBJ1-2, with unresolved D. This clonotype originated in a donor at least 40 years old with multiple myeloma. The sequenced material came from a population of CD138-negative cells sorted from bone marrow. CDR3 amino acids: CASSSATDGYTF. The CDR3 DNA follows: TGTGCCAGCAGCTCAGCCACCGATGGCTACACCTTC.